Listed below are T cell receptor beta chains from one sample, sequenced in a study of blood T cell repertoires in COVID-19. Sequencing used immunoSEQ multiplex PCR; TCRdb keeps in-frame clones, though not all of them. The data contain fewer than 200,000 clones, just under 90% of them singletons. Sequencing was done on a sample of peripheral blood. The receptors were gathered from a woman in her seventies with COVID-19, enrolled during active disease. Each CDR3 is given with its conserved first and last residue. D genes are given only for firm matches. Where a row states a size, it is once, few, many or the class of an expanded clone; other rows omit it.

J gene: TRBJ2-2; clone size: .; D gene: TRBD2; V gene: TRBV18; CDR3 DNA: TGTGCCAGCTCACCACCCGAGCGGGGGAACACCGGGGAGCTGTTTTTT; CDR3 protein: CASSPPERGNTGELFF
J gene: TRBJ2-6; clone size: .; D gene: .; V gene: TRBV18; CDR3 DNA: TGTGCCAGCTCAGCCCCAGGGGCCTTCTCTGGGGCCAACGTCCTGACTTTC; CDR3 protein: CASSAPGAFSGANVLTF
J gene: TRBJ2-3; clone size: once; D gene: .; V gene: TRBV11-3; CDR3 DNA: TGTGCCAGCAGCTCCGACTCGGATACGCAGTATTTT; CDR3 protein: CASSSDSDTQYF
J gene: TRBJ1-3; clone size: .; D gene: TRBD1; V gene: TRBV7-2; CDR3 DNA: TGTGCCAGCAGCGGAACAGGGGCTGGAAACACCATATATTTT; CDR3 protein: CASSGTGAGNTIYF
J gene: TRBJ1-1; clone size: .; D gene: TRBD1; V gene: TRBV6-2/TRBV6-3; CDR3 DNA: TGTGCCAGCAGTGGGACAGGGGGAAGGACTGAAGCTTTCTTT; CDR3 protein: CASSGTGGRTEAFF
J gene: TRBJ1-3; clone size: .; D gene: .; V gene: TRBV19; CDR3 DNA: TGTGCCAGTAGCGGGGTACTTCGCTCCTCTGGAAACACCATATATTTT; CDR3 protein: CASSGVLRSSGNTIYF
J gene: TRBJ1-5; clone size: .; D gene: .; V gene: TRBV19; CDR3 DNA: TGTGCCAGTAGTATAGGGTGGCAAGGCAATCAGCCCCAGCATTTT; CDR3 protein: CASSIGWQGNQPQHF
J gene: TRBJ2-7; clone size: .; D gene: TRBD1; V gene: TRBV6-5; CDR3 DNA: TGTGCCAGCACCTCCATTGGGACAGGGGGCGCCGAGCAGTACTTC; CDR3 protein: CASTSIGTGGAEQYF
J gene: TRBJ1-5; clone size: .; D gene: TRBD1; V gene: TRBV19; CDR3 DNA: TGTGCCAGTAGCGGACAGGGATCGAGCAATCAGCCCCAGCATTTT; CDR3 protein: CASSGQGSSNQPQHF
J gene: TRBJ2-3; clone size: .; D gene: TRBD2; V gene: TRBV24-1; CDR3 DNA: TGTGCCACCAGGGCTAGCGGGAGAATAGCAGATACGCAGTATTTT; CDR3 protein: CATRASGRIADTQYF
J gene: TRBJ2-7; clone size: once; D gene: TRBD1; V gene: TRBV11-2; CDR3 DNA: TGTGCCAGCAGCTTTCGACAGGGCCCATCCTACGAGCAGTACTTC; CDR3 protein: CASSFRQGPSYEQYF
J gene: TRBJ1-1; clone size: few; D gene: .; V gene: TRBV6-2/TRBV6-3; CDR3 DNA: TGTGCCAGCAGTTACGGAAGGGGTATATGGACTGAAGCTTTCTTT; CDR3 protein: CASSYGRGIWTEAFF
J gene: TRBJ2-5; clone size: .; D gene: .; V gene: TRBV11-2; CDR3 DNA: TGTGCCAGCAGCTTGCAACAAATCCAAGAGACCCAGTACTTC; CDR3 protein: CASSLQQIQETQYF
J gene: TRBJ1-6; clone size: .; D gene: .; V gene: TRBV21-1; CDR3 DNA: TGTGCCAGCAGCCCTCAGACCATGTCCTTTGTAACAGGGCAAGAAGGTTCACCCCTCCACTTT; CDR3 protein: CASSPQTMSFVTGQEGSPLHF
J gene: TRBJ1-4; clone size: .; D gene: .; V gene: TRBV27; CDR3 DNA: TGTGCCAGCAGGGGGAACAGGGCAGCTAATGAAAAACTGTTTTTT; CDR3 protein: CASRGNRAANEKLFF
J gene: TRBJ1-5; clone size: .; D gene: TRBD1; V gene: TRBV30; CDR3 DNA: TGTGCCTGGAGCTTGTCAGGGGGGAATCAGCCCCAGCATTTT; CDR3 protein: CAWSLSGGNQPQHF
J gene: TRBJ1-3; clone size: .; D gene: TRBD1; V gene: TRBV10-3; CDR3 DNA: TGTGCCACCCGGGACAGTCTCTCTGGAAACACCATATATTTT; CDR3 protein: CATRDSLSGNTIYF
J gene: TRBJ1-2; clone size: .; D gene: .; V gene: TRBV29-1; CDR3 DNA: TGCAGCGTTGATTCCGGGGGGGTAACGGGCTATGGCTACACCTTC; CDR3 protein: CSVDSGGVTGYGYTF
J gene: TRBJ1-3; clone size: .; D gene: .; V gene: TRBV7-6; CDR3 DNA: TGTGCCAGCAGCTTAGAGGTTGAGGTCAGCTCTGGAAACACCATATATTTT; CDR3 protein: CASSLEVEVSSGNTIYF
J gene: TRBJ2-7; clone size: .; D gene: .; V gene: TRBV4-1; CDR3 DNA: TGCGCCAGCAGCCGAGCCTCTCGAGGCCTATCCTACGAGCAGTACTTC; CDR3 protein: CASSRASRGLSYEQYF
J gene: TRBJ1-4; clone size: .; D gene: .; V gene: TRBV4-3; CDR3 DNA: TGCGCCAGCAGCCAAACAGGGTGGGCTAATGAAAAACTGTTTTTT; CDR3 protein: CASSQTGWANEKLFF
J gene: TRBJ1-6; clone size: .; D gene: .; V gene: TRBV19; CDR3 DNA: TGTGCCAGTAGTGCACAGAATAATTCACCCCTCCACTTT; CDR3 protein: CASSAQNNSPLHF
J gene: TRBJ1-4; clone size: .; D gene: .; V gene: TRBV28; CDR3 DNA: TGTGCCATCCAACCTTACGGACTCGTCTCTAATGAAAAACTGTTTTTT; CDR3 protein: CAIQPYGLVSNEKLFF
J gene: TRBJ1-4; clone size: .; D gene: .; V gene: TRBV4-1; CDR3 DNA: TGCGCCAGCAGCCAAGTGCAGGGCCTAAATGAAAAACTGTTTTTT; CDR3 protein: CASSQVQGLNEKLFF
J gene: TRBJ2-1; clone size: .; D gene: TRBD2; V gene: TRBV10-3; CDR3 DNA: TGTGCCATCAGTGAGTCGTCAACTAGCGGGCGCTCCTACAATGAGCAGTTCTTC; CDR3 protein: CAISESSTSGRSYNEQFF